Listed here is a single TCR beta chain. Germline V gene sequence: CDR1 SEHNR, CDR2 FQNEAQ (reference sequence). Trimming removed 9 bases from V and 1 base from J, with 18 bases in between. This CDR3 comprises 15 residues. This entry belongs to a study of T cell responses to AZD1222 COVID-19 vaccine. Data came from immunoSEQ multiplex PCR; TCRdb stores just in-frame clones and leaves some out. The top ten clones hold over 8.5% of a sample with fewer than 150,000 clones, approximately 90% of them seen once. J is TRBJ1-1 and V is TRBV7-9; weak D call: TRBD1 (6 bases). Material: peripheral blood, obtained 28 days after the second AZD1222 dose. The source of this sequence is an adult who received the AZD1222 COVID-19 vaccine. CDR3 region: CASPDLGGWNTEAFF. Here the CDR3 DNA reads TGTGCCAGTCCGGACTTAGGGGGTTGGAACACTGAAGCTTTCTTT.